One and the same sample provided the 16 T cell receptor beta chains below, sequenced in a study of multiple sclerosis patients with progressive multifocal leukoencephalopathy. Time point of the sample: about a year of natalizumab therapy. Profiling relied on immunoSEQ multiplex PCR, and the TCRdb table lists in-frame clones only, not all of them. The table shows more than 20,000 clones, with approximately 89% occurring only once. The sequences come from PBMCs, collected from a patient treated with natalizumab. The receptors here all came from a man in his thirties or forties with multiple sclerosis.

The genes are TRBV9 and TRBJ1-1; D is perhaps TRBD1 (5 bases). With 2 bases removed from V and 1 base from J, the gap between germline ends came to 9 bases. The length of the CDR3 is 14 residues. Germline-derived CDR1 and CDR2 are SGDLS and YYNGEE. The CDR3 DNA sequence: TGTGCCAGCAGCGTCGCAGGGCAGAACACTGAAGCTTTCTTT. Translation: CASSVAGQNTEAFF.

This chain connects TRBV27 to TRBJ2-3; TRBD2 aligns across 9 bases. Germline V gene lookup returns CDR1 MNHEY and CDR2 SMNVEV (reference sequence). The V and J ends lost 3 bases and 0 bases, in that order; junction bases with no gene match: 4. This CDR3 is 16 amino acids long. The CDR3 reads CASSFLAGASTDTQYF. CDR3 coding DNA: TGTGCCAGCAGTTTCTTAGCGGGAGCGAGCACAGATACGCAGTATTTT.

The chain couples TRBV7-9 to TRBJ2-7, with D perhaps matching TRBD1 or TRBD2 (5 bases each). The germline V and J ends were trimmed by 5 bases and 6 bases, with 14 bases remaining between them. CDR3 size: 13 residues. Germline lookup yields CDR1 SEHNR and CDR2 FQNEAQ (reference sequence). The CDR3 coding sequence is TGTGCCAGCAGCACCGGGACGGCTGGCGAGCAGTACTTC. It encodes CASSTGTAGEQYF.

The chain joins TRBV18 to TRBJ1-5, with D hard to call. The CDR3 has 13 residues. V was clipped by 2 bases and J by 5 bases, with 7 bases between them. CDR1 and CDR2 from the germline V gene are KGHSH and LQKENI. The CDR3 sequence is CASSPDDYQPQHF. The CDR3 nucleotides read TGTGCCAGCTCACCAGACGATTATCAGCCCCAGCATTTT.

The CDR3 protein is CASSPAVMRETQYF. The CDR3 DNA follows: TGTGCCAGCAGCCCCGCCGTTATGAGAGAGACCCAGTACTTC. The chain has TRBV7-2 and TRBJ2-5; the D is unclear. Trimming shortened V by 5 bases and J by 4 bases, and 14 bases separated the two germline ends. Germline lookup yields CDR1 SGHTA and CDR2 FQGNSA. The CDR3 sequence is 14 residues long.

The V gene is TRBV19, the J gene TRBJ2-4; D may match TRBD1 or TRBD2 (6 bases each). The germline V and J ends were trimmed by 1 base and 1 base, with 14 bases remaining between them. This CDR3 is built from 17 residues. Germline-derived CDR1 and CDR2 are LNHDA and SQIVND (reference sequence). For the CDR3, the DNA is TGTGCCAGTAGTATAGGTGGGGGGCAGACGGCCAAAAACATTCAGTACTTC. Protein sequence: CASSIGGGQTAKNIQYF.

The chain links TRBV6-6 to TRBJ1-1; 10 positions agree with TRBD1. Germline values: CDR1 MNHNY, CDR2 SVGAGI (reference sequence). Trimming cost V 7 bases and J 3 bases; bases outside gene matches: 11. This CDR3 contains 16 residues. The CDR3 reads CASILAGTGVDTEAFF. The CDR3 DNA reads as TGTGCCAGCATACTTGCCGGGACAGGGGTAGACACTGAAGCTTTCTTT.

This chain joins TRBV5-6 and TRBJ2-1; possible D gene TRBD1, 5 bases. V lost 3 bases to trimming and J lost 3 bases, with 19 bases between them. CDR1 is SGHDT, CDR2 YYEEEE, per germline. This CDR3 contains 17 residues. The CDR3 sequence: CASSSPRAFLLYNEQFF. The CDR3 DNA is TGTGCCAGCAGCTCCCCCAGGGCCTTCCTCCTCTACAATGAGCAGTTCTTC.

The chain couples TRBV5-6 to TRBJ2-7, with 11 positions matching TRBD2. V lost 2 bases and J lost 1; bases outside the gene matches: 2. Germline V gives CDR1 SGHDT, CDR2 YYEEEE. The CDR3 totals 15 residues. The CDR3 nucleotides read TGTGCCAGCAGCTTTAGCGGGAGGGTATCCTACGAGCAGTACGTC. Amino acids: CASSFSGRVSYEQYV.

The chain couples TRBV5-1 to TRBJ1-2; D not resolved. Trimming took off 7 bases at V and 1 base at J, with 8 bases between the two ends. The CDR3 contains 12 residues. CDR1 is SGHRS and CDR2 is YFSETQ in the germline V gene. The CDR3 here is CASARGNYGYTF. The DNA of the CDR3 is TGCGCCAGCGCCCGAGGTAACTATGGCTACACCTTC.

The rearrangement uses TRBV25-1 and TRBJ1-4; no definite D call. Germline assignment: CDR1 MGHDK and CDR2 SYGVNS. This CDR3 is 16 amino acids long. V dropped 2 bases and J dropped 0 bases, with 10 bases sitting between them. This chain's CDR3 is CASSEGVGSTNEKLFF. The CDR3 nucleotides are TGTGCCAGCAGTGAAGGTGTGGGGTCAACTAATGAAAAACTGTTTTTT.

V gene TRBV21-1 combines with J gene TRBJ2-7; the D segment call TRBD1 is taken from the table without a DNA check. TRBV21-1 is tagged as a pseudogene. The CDR3 spans 14 residues. In nucleotides, the CDR3 is TGTGCCAGCAGCTTACGGACAGGGCTAAACGAGCAGTACTTC. It specifies CASSLRTGLNEQYF.

This chain uses TRBV6-5 with TRBJ2-3; D remains ambiguous. The germline V and J ends were trimmed by 0 bases and 6 bases, with 10 bases remaining between them. This CDR3 has 14 amino acids. Per germline, CDR1 MNHEY and CDR2 SVGAGI. The CDR3 here is CASSYSKLWDTQYF. CDR3 bases: TGTGCCAGCAGTTACTCGAAGCTGTGGGATACGCAGTATTTT.

This chain uses TRBV30 with TRBJ1-2, with D unclear. CDR3 length equals 12 residues. V was shortened by 1 base and J by 7 bases, with 10 bases between the two germline ends. Germline values: CDR1 GTSNPN, CDR2 SVGIG (reference sequence). In nucleotides, the CDR3 is TGTGCCTGGAGTGAAGTACGGGGTGGCTACACCTTC. Translating it yields CAWSEVRGGYTF.

This chain links TRBV11-3 with TRBJ1-1; TRBD1 agrees at 8 bases. Germline V gene sequence: CDR1 SGHNT, CDR2 YENEEA. V lost 5 bases and J lost 0; bases outside the gene matches: 8. The CDR3 has 16 amino acids. This CDR3 is CASSPRTGYMNTEAFF. The CDR3 DNA is TGTGCCAGCAGCCCCCGGACAGGGTACATGAACACTGAAGCTTTCTTT.

The DNA for the CDR3 is TGTGCCAGCACCTTCCGATTGGGACTCCTTAACTCCTACGAGCAGTACGTC. Translation gives CASTFRLGLLNSYEQYV. The chain has TRBV2 and TRBJ2-7, with D possibly TRBD2 on 6 matching bases. V lost 7 bases, J lost 0 bases, and 22 bases lay in between. This CDR3 is 17 amino acids long. CDR1 and CDR2 from the germline V gene are SNHLY and FYNNEI.